This T cell receptor beta chain was found in a study of cytomegalovirus exposure and HLA in healthy donors. Comments on this clone: Antigen specificity is unknown.

Use of 60 Vbeta and 13 Jbeta primers characterized the PCR. Sequencing used immunoSEQ multiplex PCR; TCRdb keeps in-frame clones, though not all of them. Of about 130,000 clones in the sample, about two thirds were seen once. Study conclusions and caveats: Under in vitro conditions, three CMV-associated chains were confirmed as specific for CMV antigens. Using the classifier, cytomegalovirus status was reportedly diagnosed with high specificity and sensitivity.

Sample: PBMCs. The origin of this receptor is a man aged 40-49 years in good health and CMV-seropositive.

The CDR3 region is CASSHGVGELFF. DNA for the CDR3: TGTGCCAGCAGTCACGGGGTCGGGGAGCTGTTTTTT. The chain links TRBV7-8 to TRBJ2-2; D may be TRBD2 (5 bases). Germline-derived CDR1 and CDR2 are SGHVS and FQNEAQ. V lost 6 bases, J lost 7 bases, and 9 bases lay in between. The length of the CDR3 is 12 residues.